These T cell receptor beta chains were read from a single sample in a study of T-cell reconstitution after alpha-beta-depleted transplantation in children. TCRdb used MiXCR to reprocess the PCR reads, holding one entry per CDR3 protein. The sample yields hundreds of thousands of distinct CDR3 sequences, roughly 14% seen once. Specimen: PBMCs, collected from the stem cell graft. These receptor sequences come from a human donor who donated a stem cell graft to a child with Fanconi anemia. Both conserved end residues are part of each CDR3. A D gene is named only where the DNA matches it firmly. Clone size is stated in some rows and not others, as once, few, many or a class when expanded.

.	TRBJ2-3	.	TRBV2	CASSDPGTPADTQYF	TGTGCCAGCAGTGACCCGGGGACGCCGGCAGATACGCAGTATTTT
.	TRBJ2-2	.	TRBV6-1	CASLRDRNTGELFF	TGTGCCAGCCTGAGAGACAGGAACACCGGGGAGCTGTTTTTT
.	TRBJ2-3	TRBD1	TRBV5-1	CASSLRAGGDTQYF	TGCGCCAGCAGCTTGAGGGCAGGGGGTGATACGCAGTATTTT
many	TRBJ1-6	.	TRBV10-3	CAISERRDNSPLHF	TGTGCCATCAGTGAGAGGAGAGATAATTCACCCCTCCACTTT
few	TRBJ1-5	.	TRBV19	CASSIGSGHQPQHF	TGTGCCAGTAGTATAGGGTCGGGCCATCAGCCCCAGCATTTT
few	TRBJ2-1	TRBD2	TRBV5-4	CASSLERGSYNEQFF	TGTGCCAGCAGCTTGGAGCGGGGGAGCTACAATGAGCAGTTCTTC
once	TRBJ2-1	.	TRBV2	CTSCLVRPTAGGVINEQFF	TGTACCAGCTGTTTAGTTCGGCCCACGGCGGGTGGGGTAATCAATGAGCAGTTCTTC
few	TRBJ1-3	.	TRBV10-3	CAISGSERNTIYF	TGTGCCATCAGTGGCTCGGAGCGAAACACCATATATTTT
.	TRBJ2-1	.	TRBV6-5	CASSSKEYNEQFF	TGTGCCAGCAGTTCGAAGGAATACAATGAGCAGTTCTTC
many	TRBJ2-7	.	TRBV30	CAWSVGQYSYEQYF	TGTGCCTGGAGTGTAGGACAGTATTCTTACGAGCAGTACTTC
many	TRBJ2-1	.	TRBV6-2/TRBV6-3	CASSYQRTLHNEQFF	TGTGCCAGCAGTTACCAGCGCACCTTACACAATGAGCAGTTCTTC
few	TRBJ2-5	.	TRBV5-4	CASSLDRPGTQYF	TGTGCCAGCAGCTTGGATCGGCCGGGCACCCAGTACTTC
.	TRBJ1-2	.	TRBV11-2	CASSLEFAGRNGYTF	TGTGCCAGCAGCTTAGAGTTTGCAGGGAGGAATGGCTACACCTTC
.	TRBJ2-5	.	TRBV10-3	CAIKRGLAEETQYF	TGTGCCATCAAGAGGGGGCTAGCGGAAGAGACCCAGTACTTC
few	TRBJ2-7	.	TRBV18	CASSSQPTYEQYF	TGTGCCAGCTCAAGTCAGCCTACCTACGAGCAGTACTTC
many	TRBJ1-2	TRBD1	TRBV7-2	CASSTSTGNYGYTF	TGTGCCAGCAGCACCTCGACAGGGAACTATGGCTACACCTTC
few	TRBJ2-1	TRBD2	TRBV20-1	CSAMERGTYNEQFF	TGCAGTGCTATGGAGCGGGGCACCTACAATGAGCAGTTCTTC
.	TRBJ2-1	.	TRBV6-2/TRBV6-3	CASSTRGNNEQFF	TGTGCCAGCAGTACCCGCGGTAACAATGAGCAGTTCTTC
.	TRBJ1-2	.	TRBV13	CASSFDQNNYGYTF	TGTGCCAGCAGCTTTGATCAGAATAACTATGGCTACACCTTC
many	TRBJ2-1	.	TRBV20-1	CSAKNGPEQFF	TGCAGTGCTAAAAATGGCCCCGAGCAGTTCTTC
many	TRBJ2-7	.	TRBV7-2	CASSLRGTYEQYF	TGTGCCAGCAGCTTAAGGGGAACCTACGAGCAGTACTTC
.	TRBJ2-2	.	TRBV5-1	CASSLVYGRDDTGELFF	TGCGCCAGCAGCTTGGTATACGGTCGGGACGACACCGGGGAGCTGTTTTTT
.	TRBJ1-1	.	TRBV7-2	CASSLEFVSGGTEAFF	TGTGCCAGCAGCTTAGAGTTCGTTTCGGGGGGCACTGAAGCTTTCTTT
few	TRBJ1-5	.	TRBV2	CASNSRVGNQPQHF	TGTGCCAGCAATTCCCGGGTAGGGAATCAGCCCCAGCATTTT
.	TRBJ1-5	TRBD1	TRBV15	CATSSDYGQGGYSNQPQHF	TGTGCCACCAGCAGTGATTACGGACAGGGAGGTTATAGCAATCAGCCCCAGCATTTT
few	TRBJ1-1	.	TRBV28	CASSFRGAGSTEAFF	TGTGCCAGCAGTTTCAGAGGGGCTGGGAGCACTGAAGCTTTCTTT
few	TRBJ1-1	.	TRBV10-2	CATLANDVNTEAFF	TGCGCCACCCTGGCAAACGACGTGAACACTGAAGCTTTCTTT
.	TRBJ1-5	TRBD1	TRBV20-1	CSATLGTGEQPQHF	TGCAGTGCTACCCTGGGGACAGGGGAACAGCCCCAGCATTTT
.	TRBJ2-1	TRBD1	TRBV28	CASTQGAGEQFF	TGTGCCAGCACCCAGGGGGCAGGGGAGCAGTTCTTC
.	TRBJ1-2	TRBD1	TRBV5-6	CASSNFDREDGYTF	TGTGCCAGCAGCAATTTTGACAGGGAGGATGGCTACACCTTC
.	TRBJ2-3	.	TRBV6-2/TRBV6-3	CASSYPRDTQYF	TGTGCCAGCAGTTATCCTAGGGATACGCAGTATTTT
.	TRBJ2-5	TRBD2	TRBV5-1	CASSLGGSGGQQETQYF	TGCGCCAGCAGCTTGGGTGGTAGCGGGGGGCAACAAGAGACCCAGTACTTC
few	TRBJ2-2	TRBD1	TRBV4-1	CASSQDMSTGGQGGLTGELFF	TGCGCCAGCAGCCAAGATATGTCAACAGGGGGTCAGGGGGGTCTCACCGGGGAGCTGTTTTTT
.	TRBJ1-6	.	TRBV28	CASKQLGLGINNSPLHF	TGTGCCAGCAAACAGTTAGGCCTGGGAATCAATAATTCACCCCTCCACTTT
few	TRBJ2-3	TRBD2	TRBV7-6	CASSLGTSRGDTQYF	TGTGCCAGCAGCTTAGGGACTAGCAGGGGAGATACGCAGTATTTT
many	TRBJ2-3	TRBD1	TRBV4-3	CASSQDRQGWTDTQYF	TGCGCCAGCAGCCAAGATCGACAGGGATGGACAGATACGCAGTATTTT
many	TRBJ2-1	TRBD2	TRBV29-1	CSVEPSGYNEQFF	TGCAGCGTTGAGCCTAGCGGCTACAATGAGCAGTTCTTC
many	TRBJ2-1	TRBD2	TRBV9	CASSGLAGSYNEQFF	TGTGCCAGCAGCGGATTAGCGGGGAGCTACAATGAGCAGTTCTTC
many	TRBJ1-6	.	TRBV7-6	CASSSSPRSPLHF	TGTGCCAGCAGCTCTTCCCCCCGTTCACCCCTCCACTTT
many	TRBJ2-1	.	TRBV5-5	CASRSMLNEQFF	TGTGCCAGCAGATCTATGCTCAATGAGCAGTTCTTC
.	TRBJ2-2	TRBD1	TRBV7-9	CASSPSDRAYTGELFF	TGTGCCAGCAGCCCAAGCGACAGGGCGTACACCGGGGAGCTGTTTTTT